This TCR beta chain was observed in a study of prognosis after radiotherapy for stage I lung cancer. Whole-study context: Of the enrolled patients, fourteen had newly diagnosed primary stage I lung tumors, while several had oligometastatic NSCLC following surgical resection of the primary tumor.

Per germline, CDR1 MDHEN and CDR2 SYDVKM. This CDR3 region has 13 residues. Trimming removed 10 bases from V and 4 bases from J; junction bases left unmatched: 5. This clonotype was seen at least ten times. Given a much more abundant clone one base away, this may be a read error. Each of the patients had no lymph node involvement on CT and PET/CT and no prior chemotherapy, radiotherapy or other malignancies. Two sampling time points were used, and about 5.9 milliliters of peripheral blood were drawn at each. The study amplified the TCR beta CDR3 region from genomic DNA. This amplification was carried out by two rounds of multiplex PCR. First-round PCR, the initial amplification, used primers specific to each TRBV and TRBJ gene. Each CDR3 protein gets one entry after TCRdb re-called the multiplex PCR reads with MiXCR. Of 30,000 or so distinct CDR3 sequences detected, roughly 40% appear once; the ten largest clones hold less than 20%.

V gene TRBV28 combines with J gene TRBJ2-1; 9 bases agree with TRBD2. The receptor was isolated from a donor aged 50 or older with non-small cell lung cancer. Here the sequenced sample was PBMCs, taken before or after stereotactic body radiation therapy (not recorded which). Here the CDR3 reads CAIRTSVYNEQFF. In DNA form, the CDR3 reads TGTGCCATCCGGACTAGCGTTTACAATGAGCAGTTCTTC.